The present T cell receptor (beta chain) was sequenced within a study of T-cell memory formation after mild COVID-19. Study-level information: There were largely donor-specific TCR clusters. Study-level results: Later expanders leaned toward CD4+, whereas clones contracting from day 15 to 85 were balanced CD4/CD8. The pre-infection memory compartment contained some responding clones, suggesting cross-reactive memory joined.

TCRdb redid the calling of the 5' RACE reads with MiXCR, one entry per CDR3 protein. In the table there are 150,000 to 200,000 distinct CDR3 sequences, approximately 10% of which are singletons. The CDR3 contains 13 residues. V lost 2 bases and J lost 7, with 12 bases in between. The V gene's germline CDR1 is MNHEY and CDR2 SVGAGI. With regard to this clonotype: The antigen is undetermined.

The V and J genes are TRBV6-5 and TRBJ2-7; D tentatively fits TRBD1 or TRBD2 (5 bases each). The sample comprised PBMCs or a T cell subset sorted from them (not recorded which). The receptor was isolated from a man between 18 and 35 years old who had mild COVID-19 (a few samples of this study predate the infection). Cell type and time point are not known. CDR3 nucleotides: TGTGCCAGCAGTTACAATGGGGGTTCGGAGCAGTACTTC. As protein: CASSYNGGSEQYF.